The 10 T cell receptor beta chains below all came from one sample that was sequenced in a study of T cell changes during pregnancy in multiple sclerosis. The assay was immunoSEQ multiplex PCR, and TCRdb's table has in-frame clones only and misses some. Of roughly 52,000 clones listed, 85% to 95% are singletons. The sequencing here drew on CD8+ T cells from peripheral blood mononuclear cells, taken in the third trimester of pregnancy. The source is a female donor with multiple sclerosis, enrolled in a pregnancy study.

Details on this clone: One end of the junction fails to match germline, which may point to a read error. This specimen includes other DNA sequences encoding the same CDR3. The chain employs TRBV30 and TRBJ2-3, with TRBD2 matching over 13 bases. This CDR3 spans 17 amino acids. Germline V gene lookup returns CDR1 GTSNPN and CDR2 SVGIG (reference sequence). CDR3 nucleotides: TGTGCCCGGAGGGAACTAGCGGGAGGGTTAGACACAGATACGCAGTATTTT. Residues: CARRELAGGLDTDTQYF.

The chain combines TRBV27 with TRBJ2-3; D ambiguous. V shed 1 base and J shed 0 bases, with 11 bases lying between them. This CDR3 is 16 amino acids long. Germline V gene sequence: CDR1 MNHEY, CDR2 SMNVEV (reference sequence). Written as DNA, the CDR3 is TGTGCCAGCAGTTTATACTACGGATCTAGCACAGATACGCAGTATTTT. It yields the protein CASSLYYGSSTDTQYF.

V gene TRBV21-1 combines with J gene TRBJ1-5. TRBV21-1 is a known pseudogene. The CDR3 covers 15 residues. Written as DNA, the CDR3 is TGTGCCAGCAGGCGTGGACTCCAGAGAGGTCAGCCCCAGCATTTT. Translating it yields CASRRGLQRGQPQHF.

V is TRBV4-1 and J is TRBJ2-1; 8 bases map to TRBD2. Germline V gene data show CDR1 as MGHRA and CDR2 as YSYEKL. V lost 4 bases, J lost 1 base, and 6 bases stayed unmatched. The CDR3 has 16 residues. CDR3 in DNA: TGCGCCAGCAGCCCCGGGACTAGTTTTTCCTACAATGAGCAGTTCTTC. Translated, it gives CASSPGTSFSYNEQFF.

V and J are TRBV2 and TRBJ1-4, with 8 bases matching TRBD1. In germline, CDR1 is SNHLY, CDR2 FYNNEI. CDR3 size: 16 residues. V was pared by 5 bases and J by 5 bases, with 10 bases of the junction left unmatched. The chain's CDR3 is CASSKGQGPQNEKLFF. For the CDR3, the DNA is TGTGCCAGCAGTAAAGGACAGGGTCCCCAAAATGAAAAACTGTTTTTT.

In this sample, this clone turned up a few times. The chain carries TRBV10-3 and TRBJ2-7; tentative D call: TRBD2 (7 bases). Looked up from germline, CDR1 is ENHRY and CDR2 is SYGVKD. CDR3 size: 15 residues. Trimming took off 8 bases at V and 3 bases at J, with 20 bases between the two ends. As DNA, the CDR3 is TGTGCCATCTCGAAGCGGGACAACGAATACTACGAGCAGTACTTC. The encoded protein is CAISKRDNEYYEQYF.

The V and J genes are TRBV4-2 and TRBJ2-5, with a possible D match to TRBD1 (6 bases). The ends were cut back, 5 bases at V and 0 bases at J, with 10 bases in the middle. Germline assignment: CDR1 LGHNA and CDR2 YNFKEQ. The CDR3 extends over 14 amino acids. For the CDR3, the DNA is TGTGCCAGCAGCTTACGGGACAACCAAGAGACCCAGTACTTC. It yields the protein CASSLRDNQETQYF.

The rearrangement uses TRBV4-1 and TRBJ1-5; 7 bases agree with TRBD1. Germline CDR1 MGHRA, CDR2 YSYEKL. This CDR3 contains 15 residues. V was pared by 0 bases and J by 5 bases, with 4 bases of the junction left unmatched. The CDR3 nucleotides read TGCGCCAGCAGCCAAGATACGAGGGGGCATCAGCCCCAGCATTTT. It yields the protein CASSQDTRGHQPQHF.

The chain employs TRBV6-1 and TRBJ2-7; tentatively, D is TRBD1 (7 bases). Trimming took off 8 bases at V and 6 bases at J, with 23 bases between the two ends. The CDR3 has 15 residues. CDR1 and CDR2 from the germline V gene are MNHNS and SASEGT. As DNA, the CDR3 is TGTGCCAGCGCTCCGCGGGACAGCCGCTTGGGCGAGCAGTACTTC. Residues: CASAPRDSRLGEQYF.

The V and J genes are TRBV4-1 and TRBJ2-1; 15 nucleotides line up with TRBD2. The CDR3 spans 18 residues. After removal of 3 bases from V and 1 base from J, the junction contained 4 bases not matched to a gene. CDR1 is MGHRA and CDR2 is YSYEKL in the germline V gene. The CDR3 DNA sequence: TGCGCCAGCAGCCAGGGACTAGCGGGAGGAATATCCTACAATGAGCAGTTCTTC. Its translation: CASSQGLAGGISYNEQFF.